This TCR beta chain is from a study of blood T cell repertoires in COVID-19. Some clones are missing from TCRdb's copy, which holds only in-frame ones; the method was immunoSEQ multiplex PCR. The sample yields about 240,000 clones, under 85% seen once. Germline CDR1 reads MGHRA; CDR2 reads YSYEKL. V was clipped by 1 base and J by 5 bases, with 8 bases between them. CDR3 length: 13 residues. The receptor comes from a human donor in a cohort sampled during active COVID-19. Sequencing used peripheral blood. The chain has TRBV4-1 and TRBJ2-5, with D possibly being TRBD2 (5 bases). In DNA, the CDR3 is TGCGCCAGCAGCCAAGTATCGGGGGAGACCCAGTACTTC. Translated, it gives CASSQVSGETQYF.